The next 10 T cell receptor beta chains were all read from a single sample in a study of T cell responses to AZD1222 COVID-19 vaccine. Sequenced by immunoSEQ multiplex PCR; TCRdb stores in-frame clones only, minus some. Of 200,000 or so clones in the sample, almost 95% were seen once. This specimen was peripheral blood, taken on day 0 of AZD1222 vaccination. The receptors come from an adult in good health.

J is TRBJ1-6 and V is TRBV28; possible D gene TRBD1, 6 bases. V was cut by 5 bases and J by 4 bases, with 36 bases left in between. The CDR3 spans 23 residues. CDR1 and CDR2 (germline): MDHEN, SYDVKM. The CDR3: CASSPVQGGGVEGSRIYNSPLHF. The DNA of the CDR3 is TGTGCCAGCAGTCCCGTCCAAGGAGGGGGGGTGGAGGGAAGCAGAATATATAATTCACCCCTCCACTTT.

The chain links TRBV4-2 to TRBJ2-7; 15 positions match TRBD2. CDR1 and CDR2 (germline): LGHNA, YNFKEQ. This CDR3 has 18 residues. V lost 1 base and J lost 2; bases outside the gene matches: 6. As DNA, the CDR3 is TGTGCCAGCAGCCAAGGAGGACTAGCGGGAGGGGGAGCCTACGAGCAGTACTTC. It translates to CASSQGGLAGGGAYEQYF.

The chain's CDR3 is CASSLRLDGTMNTEAFF. CDR3 bases: TGTGCCAGCAGCTTGCGACTCGACGGGACAATGAACACTGAAGCTTTCTTT. The V gene is TRBV5-8, the J gene TRBJ1-1, with TRBD1 as a possible D gene (6 bases). CDR1 is SGHTS and CDR2 is YDEGEE in the germline V gene. The CDR3 has 17 amino acids. Trimming removed 1 base from V and 0 bases from J, with 16 bases in between.

The chain combines TRBV6-2 or TRBV6-3 with TRBJ1-1, with 9 positions matching TRBD1. CDR1 is MNHEY and CDR2 is SVGEGT in the germline V gene. V lost 6 bases and J lost 3; bases outside the gene matches: 8. The CDR3 totals 15 residues. The CDR3 protein is CASRYGQGLDTEAFF. Here the CDR3 DNA reads TGTGCCAGCAGATACGGACAGGGGCTGGACACTGAAGCTTTCTTT.

CDR3 protein: CASSLLTGPLQGRYGYTF. The CDR3 DNA reads as TGTGCCAGCAGCTTACTCACGGGGCCCCTACAGGGAAGATATGGCTACACCTTC. The genes are TRBV11-2 and TRBJ1-2; perhaps TRBD1 as D (6 bases). Trimming shortened V by 2 bases and J by 5 bases, and 24 bases separated the two germline ends. CDR1 is SGHAT and CDR2 is FQNNGV in the germline V gene. The CDR3 is 18 amino acids.

CDR3 DNA: TGCGCCAGCAGCCCTCTAGGGTGGGGGGAGACCCAGTACTTC. Its translation is CASSPLGWGETQYF. V is TRBV4-1 and J is TRBJ2-5; D may match TRBD1 or TRBD2 (5 bases each). V was shortened by 4 bases and J by 5 bases, with 14 bases between the two germline ends. The CDR3 covers 14 residues. The germline V gene has CDR1 MGHRA and CDR2 YSYEKL.

The chain employs TRBV27 and TRBJ2-3; D is undetermined. Trimming pared 2 bases from V and 6 bases from J, leaving 3 bases between. The CDR3 extends over 11 amino acids. Per the germline V gene, CDR1 is MNHEY and CDR2 is SMNVEV (reference sequence). The CDR3 region is CASSLGDTQYF. The CDR3 DNA sequence: TGTGCCAGCAGTTTAGGTGATACGCAGTATTTT.

This clone has a single count. The chain employs TRBV6-4 and TRBJ1-2, with D possibly TRBD1 on 5 matching bases. Trimming removed 4 bases at V and 4 bases at J, with 7 bases between. The length of the CDR3 is 12 residues. Germline-derived CDR1 and CDR2 are MRHNA and SNTAGT. In nucleotides, the CDR3 is TGTGCCAGCAGTGCAGGGACCTATGGCTACACCTTC. Its protein is CASSAGTYGYTF.

The V gene is TRBV7-9, the J gene TRBJ1-4; possible D gene TRBD1, 5 bases. The CDR3 spans 15 residues. V was pared by 5 bases and J by 4 bases, with 14 bases between. Germline V gene sequence: CDR1 SEHNR, CDR2 FQNEAQ (reference sequence). CDR3 residues: CASSPQGIDNEKLFF. CDR3 nucleotide sequence: TGTGCCAGCAGCCCGCAGGGAATTGATAATGAAAAACTGTTTTTT.

This chain uses TRBV28 with TRBJ1-2; possibly TRBD1 for D (6 bases). Germline V gene data show CDR1 as MDHEN and CDR2 as SYDVKM. V was cut by 7 bases and J by 3 bases, with 15 bases left in between. The CDR3 has 14 amino acids. The CDR3 sequence: CASTEPGQDYGYTF. CDR3 coding DNA: TGTGCCAGCACTGAACCGGGACAAGACTATGGCTACACCTTC.